The 3 T cell receptor beta chains given below trace back to one sample, sequenced in a study of blood T cells in healthy people across ages. It was with a sample-barcoded 5' primer and a J-beta primer mix that a second PCR of about 7 to 12 cycles was run. TCRdb reprocessed the 5' RACE reads with MiXCR, giving one entry per CDR3 protein. The sample lists 660,000 or so distinct CDR3 sequences, roughly 53% occurring once. Sequenced: blood. The receptors derive from a man aged 55-75 years in good health.

This chain links TRBV6-5 with TRBJ1-4; TRBD1 matches 7 bases. Germline V gene data show CDR1 as MNHEY and CDR2 as SVGAGI. This CDR3 comprises 13 residues. With V trimmed by 6 bases and J by 7 bases, 5 bases remained unmatched. CDR3 sequence: CASRTGQGEKLFF. Written as DNA, the CDR3 is TGTGCCAGCAGGACAGGGCAGGGTGAAAAACTGTTTTTT.

V gene TRBV4-1 combines with J gene TRBJ1-1; D is unresolved. In germline, CDR1 is MGHRA, CDR2 YSYEKL. This CDR3 has 14 amino acids. The V gene lost 0 bases and the J gene lost 5 bases, with 10 bases spanning the gap. The CDR3 DNA reads TGCGCCAGCAGCCAAGAACTTCGGTCGACTGAAGCTTTCTTT. This encodes CASSQELRSTEAFF.

The chain uses TRBV9 and TRBJ2-1, with TRBD1 matching 8 bases. V was clipped by 3 bases and J by 0 bases; unmatched bases: 14. CDR3 length equals 19 residues. Germline V gene lookup returns CDR1 SGDLS and CDR2 YYNGEE. For the CDR3, the DNA is TGTGCCAGCAGCGGGAAGCTCAGGGGGCGTCCCAACTCCTACAATGAGCAGTTCTTC. Translation gives CASSGKLRGRPNSYNEQFF.